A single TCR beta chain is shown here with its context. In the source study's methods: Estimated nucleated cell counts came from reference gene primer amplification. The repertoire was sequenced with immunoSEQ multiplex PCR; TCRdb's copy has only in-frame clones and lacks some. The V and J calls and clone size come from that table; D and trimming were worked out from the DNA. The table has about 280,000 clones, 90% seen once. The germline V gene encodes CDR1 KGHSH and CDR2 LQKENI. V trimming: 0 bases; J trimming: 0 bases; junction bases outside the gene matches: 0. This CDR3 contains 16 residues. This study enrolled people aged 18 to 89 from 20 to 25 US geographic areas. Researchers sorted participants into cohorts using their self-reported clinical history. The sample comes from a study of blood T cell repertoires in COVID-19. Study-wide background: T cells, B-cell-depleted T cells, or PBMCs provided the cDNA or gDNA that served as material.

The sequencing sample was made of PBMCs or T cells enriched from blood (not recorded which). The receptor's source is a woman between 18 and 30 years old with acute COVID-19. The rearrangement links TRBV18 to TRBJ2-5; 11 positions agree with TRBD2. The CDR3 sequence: CASSPPGLADQETQYF. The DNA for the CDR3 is TGTGCCAGCTCACCACCGGGACTAGCGGACCAAGAGACCCAGTACTTC.